Listed below are T cell receptor beta chains from one sample, sequenced in a study of OX40 agonist ivuxolimab in advanced cancers. The data were produced by immunoSEQ multiplex PCR, yet TCRdb's version contains in-frame clones alone and is incomplete. Altogether approximately 77,000 clones are present, roughly 87% being singletons, with the ten largest covering about 1.8%. The sample consisted of CD4+ or CD8+ T cells sorted from blood, taken in a trial of the OX40 agonist ivuxolimab. These receptors were collected from an adult with an advanced solid tumor such as melanoma, head and neck, liver or kidney cancer. The CDR3 runs from the conserved cysteine through the conserved F or W. The order of the fields is J gene, V gene, clone size, D gene, CDR3 protein, CDR3 DNA. A D gene is named only where the DNA matches it firmly. Only some rows state a clone size, as once, few, many or a class for expanded clones.

j_call: TRBJ2-7; v_call: TRBV18; clone_size: -; d_call: -; cdr3_aa: CASSPSTGSGYEQYF; cdr3_nt: TGTGCCAGCTCACCGTCGACAGGATCAGGATACGAGCAGTACTTC
j_call: TRBJ2-7; v_call: TRBV9; clone_size: -; d_call: TRBD2; cdr3_aa: CASSVAPGGDVYEQYF; cdr3_nt: TGTGCCAGCAGCGTAGCTCCGGGGGGGGATGTGTACGAGCAGTACTTC
j_call: TRBJ2-7; v_call: TRBV11-2; clone_size: -; d_call: TRBD1; cdr3_aa: CASSTDRVASYEQYF; cdr3_nt: TGTGCCAGCAGCACCGACAGGGTTGCCTCCTACGAGCAGTACTTC
j_call: TRBJ2-3; v_call: TRBV5-1; clone_size: -; d_call: -; cdr3_aa: CASSPGDFSTDTQYF; cdr3_nt: TGCGCCAGCAGCCCAGGGGACTTTTCCACAGATACGCAGTATTTT
j_call: TRBJ1-2; v_call: TRBV7-9; clone_size: -; d_call: -; cdr3_aa: CASSPKGSYGYTF; cdr3_nt: TGTGCCAGCAGCCCCAAGGGAAGCTATGGCTACACCTTC
j_call: TRBJ1-1; v_call: TRBV5-1; clone_size: -; d_call: -; cdr3_aa: CASNDGHTEAFF; cdr3_nt: TGCGCCAGCAACGACGGTCACACTGAAGCTTTCTTT
j_call: TRBJ2-3; v_call: TRBV27; clone_size: -; d_call: -; cdr3_aa: CAVRPDRFTDTQYF; cdr3_nt: TGTGCCGTTCGACCGGACAGATTCACAGATACGCAGTATTTT
j_call: TRBJ2-5; v_call: TRBV28; clone_size: -; d_call: -; cdr3_aa: CASKTNQETQYF; cdr3_nt: TGTGCCAGCAAGACTAACCAAGAGACCCAGTACTTC
j_call: TRBJ2-1; v_call: TRBV6-5; clone_size: -; d_call: -; cdr3_aa: CASTRVSGNEQFF; cdr3_nt: TGTGCCAGCACTAGAGTTTCCGGGAATGAGCAGTTCTTC
j_call: TRBJ2-3; v_call: TRBV23-1; clone_size: -; d_call: -; cdr3_aa: CASINESTDTQYF; cdr3_nt: TGCGCCAGCATAAACGAGAGCACAGATACGCAGTATTTT
j_call: TRBJ2-3; v_call: TRBV27; clone_size: -; d_call: TRBD2; cdr3_aa: CASSLGGGRRYTQYF; cdr3_nt: TGTGCCAGCAGTTTAGGGGGCGGGAGGAGGTATACGCAGTATTTT
j_call: TRBJ1-2; v_call: TRBV28; clone_size: -; d_call: TRBD1; cdr3_aa: CASVGPGQAINYGYTF; cdr3_nt: TGTGCCAGCGTTGGGCCTGGACAGGCTATCAACTATGGCTACACCTTC
j_call: TRBJ2-7; v_call: TRBV20-1; clone_size: once; d_call: -; cdr3_aa: CSARDSYEQYF; cdr3_nt: TGCAGTGCTAGAGACTCCTACGAGCAGTACTTC